This T cell receptor beta chain came from a study of control samples from healthy donors and cancer patients. Deletions cut 0 bases from V and 2 bases from J, with 9 bases between. CDR1 and CDR2 (germline): MNHEY, SVGAGI. There are 15 residues in the CDR3. This clone was detected once. Sequenced by immunoSEQ multiplex PCR; TCRdb stores in-frame clones only, minus some. The sample lists approximately 150,000 clones, 75% to 95% seen once, with about 3% in the top ten. The V and J genes are TRBV6-5 and TRBJ2-3; D call uncertain. The receptor was isolated from a man younger than 45 in good health. The sequenced sample was blood. The CDR3 reads CASSYSALDTDTQYF. In nucleotides, the CDR3 is TGTGCCAGCAGTTACTCGGCTTTGGACACAGATACGCAGTATTTT.